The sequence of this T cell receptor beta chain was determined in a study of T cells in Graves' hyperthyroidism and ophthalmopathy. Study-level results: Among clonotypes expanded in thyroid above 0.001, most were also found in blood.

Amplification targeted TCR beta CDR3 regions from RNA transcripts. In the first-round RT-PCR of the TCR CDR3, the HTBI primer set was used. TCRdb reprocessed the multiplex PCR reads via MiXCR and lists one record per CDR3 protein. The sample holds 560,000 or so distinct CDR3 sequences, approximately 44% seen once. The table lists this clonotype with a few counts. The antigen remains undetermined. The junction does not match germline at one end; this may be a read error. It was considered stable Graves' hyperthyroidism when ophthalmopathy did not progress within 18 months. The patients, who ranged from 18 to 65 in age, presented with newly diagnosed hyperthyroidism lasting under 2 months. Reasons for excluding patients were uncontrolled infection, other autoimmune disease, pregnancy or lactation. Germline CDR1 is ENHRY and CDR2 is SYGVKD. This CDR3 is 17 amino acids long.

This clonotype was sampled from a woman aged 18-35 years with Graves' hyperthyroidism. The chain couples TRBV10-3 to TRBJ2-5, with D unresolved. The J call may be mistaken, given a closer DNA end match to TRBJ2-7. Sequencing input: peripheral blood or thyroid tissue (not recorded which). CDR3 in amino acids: CASSEGYFPVSTYEQYF. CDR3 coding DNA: TGTGCCAGCAGTGAAGGGTACTTTCCGGTGTCCACCTACGAGCAGTACTTC.